What follows are 12 T cell receptor beta chains derived from one specimen sequenced in a study of blood T cell repertoires in COVID-19. Here immunoSEQ multiplex PCR was the method, and the copy in TCRdb shows in-frame clones only, minus some. Of roughly 400,000 clones in the sample, over 75% are singletons; the top ten hold approximately 2%. Material: PBMCs or T cells enriched from blood (not recorded which). Receptors were obtained from a woman aged 40 to 50 with acute COVID-19.

This rearrangement joins TRBV30 to TRBJ1-2; 8 nucleotides match TRBD1. Germline V lookup: CDR1 GTSNPN, CDR2 SVGIG (reference sequence). V shed 6 bases and J 8 bases; nucleotides not matched to a gene: 14. The CDR3 sequence is 14 residues long. The CDR3 protein is CACRTGPNRGGYTF. For the CDR3, the DNA is TGTGCCTGTCGGACAGGGCCTAACCGAGGGGGCTACACCTTC.

This chain connects TRBV2 to TRBJ1-6; TRBD1 agrees at 7 bases. The V segment lost 0 bases and the J segment 11 bases; nucleotides outside the gene matches: 7. In germline, CDR1 is SNHLY, CDR2 FYNNEI. This CDR3 has 15 residues. The CDR3, as DNA: TGTGCCAGCAGTGAAGCTTCACAGGGGTTGGCACCCCTCCACTTT. Its protein product is CASSEASQGLAPLHF.

The chain joins TRBV5-1 to TRBJ2-7; weak D call: TRBD1 (6 bases). Germline CDR1 reads SGHRS; CDR2 reads YFSETQ. The CDR3 spans 14 residues. V lost 3 bases and J 5 bases, leaving 15 bases between the germline ends. As DNA, the CDR3 is TGCGCCAGCAGCTCCGTTGGGGGCGGCCACGAGCAGTACTTC. It translates to CASSSVGGGHEQYF.

The V and J genes are TRBV5-4 and TRBJ1-1; D remains ambiguous. The CDR3 extends over 16 amino acids. Germline assignment: CDR1 SGHNT and CDR2 YYREEE (reference sequence). The ends were cut back, 0 bases at V and 0 bases at J, with 12 bases in the middle. CDR3 protein: CASSLGERTMNTEAFF. The CDR3 region has the DNA TGTGCCAGCAGCTTGGGGGAGAGAACAATGAACACTGAAGCTTTCTTT.

Only one count was recorded for this clone. The V and J genes are TRBV15 and TRBJ2-7; a weak D match, TRBD2 (6 bases). Germline V gene data show CDR1 as LNHNV and CDR2 as YYDKDF (reference sequence). CDR3 length equals 11 residues. The V end was cut by 8 bases, the J end by 5 bases, with 10 bases between. CDR3 sequence: CATESGDEQYF. The CDR3 DNA reads as TGTGCCACCGAGTCGGGGGACGAGCAGTACTTC.

This clone appeared once. The chain uses TRBV7-8 and TRBJ1-5; weak D call: TRBD1 (6 bases). Germline-derived CDR1 and CDR2 are SGHVS and FQNEAQ. The V end lost 6 bases, the J end lost 7 bases, and 16 bases lay between the germline ends. There are 14 residues in the CDR3. CDR3 sequence reads: CASSPTGYRQPQHF. DNA of the CDR3: TGTGCCAGCAGTCCTACAGGGTACAGGCAGCCCCAGCATTTT.

The V call is TRBV5-4, the J call TRBJ2-1, with 10 positions matching TRBD1. The CDR3 runs to 15 residues. The V segment lost 4 bases and the J segment 7 bases; nucleotides outside the gene matches: 8. CDR1 and CDR2 (germline): SGHNT, YYREEE (reference sequence). CDR3 protein: CASSTPTGGGNEQFF. The CDR3 nucleotides are TGTGCCAGCAGCACACCGACAGGGGGCGGAAATGAGCAGTTCTTC.

V is TRBV25-1 and J is TRBJ1-1, with TRBD1 matching over 12 bases. This CDR3 contains 17 residues. V was clipped by 1 base and J by 6 bases; unmatched bases: 9. Germline V gives CDR1 MGHDK, CDR2 SYGVNS. The CDR3 region is CASSEWLGTGGTAEAFF. The CDR3, as DNA: TGTGCCAGCAGTGAATGGTTGGGGACAGGGGGCACGGCTGAAGCTTTCTTT. Variable domain in full (rest from reference TRBV25-1 and TRBJ1-1): EADIYQTPRYLVIGTGKKITLECSQTMGHDKMYWYQQDPGMELHLIHYSYGVNSTEKGDLSSESTVSRIRTEHFPLTLESARPSHTSQYLCASSEWLGTGGTAEAFFGQGTRLTVV.

This clone appeared once. The chain carries TRBV5-1 and TRBJ1-3; the D is unclear. V lost 0 bases and J 0 bases, leaving 7 bases between the germline ends. The CDR3 covers 15 residues. Germline CDR1 reads SGHRS; CDR2 reads YFSETQ. The CDR3 reads CASSLDSVSGNTIYF. CDR3 nucleotide sequence: TGCGCCAGCAGCTTGGATTCAGTCTCTGGAAACACCATATATTTT.

The V gene is TRBV4-1, the J gene TRBJ2-1; 12 bases are shared with TRBD2. This CDR3 spans 15 amino acids. CDR1 and CDR2 (germline): MGHRA, YSYEKL. V shed 3 bases, J shed 8 bases, and the junction held 5 bases outside the gene matches. CDR3 DNA sequence: TGCGCCAGCAGCCATCTAGCGGGGGGGCCCTATGAGCAGTTCTTC. Its translation: CASSHLAGGPYEQFF.

This clone was found once. The rearrangement joins TRBV7-8 to TRBJ1-2, with D hard to call. The CDR3 has 12 residues. The germline V gene encodes CDR1 SGHVS and CDR2 FQNEAQ. V lost 4 bases to trimming and J lost 3 bases, with 6 bases between them. CDR3 amino acids: CASSSGYYGYTF. CDR3 coding DNA: TGTGCCAGCAGCTCAGGATACTATGGCTACACCTTC.

In its sample, this clone was seen a few times. The chain recombines TRBV23-1 with TRBJ1-6; 7 bases line up with TRBD1. TRBV23-1 has ORF status, its function being uncertain. After removal of 0 bases from V and 7 bases from J, the junction contained 3 bases not matched to a gene. The CDR3 is 15 amino acids. CDR3 sequence (DNA): TGCGCCAGCAGTCAATCTGGGACAGTGAATTCACCCCTCCACTTT. This encodes CASSQSGTVNSPLHF.